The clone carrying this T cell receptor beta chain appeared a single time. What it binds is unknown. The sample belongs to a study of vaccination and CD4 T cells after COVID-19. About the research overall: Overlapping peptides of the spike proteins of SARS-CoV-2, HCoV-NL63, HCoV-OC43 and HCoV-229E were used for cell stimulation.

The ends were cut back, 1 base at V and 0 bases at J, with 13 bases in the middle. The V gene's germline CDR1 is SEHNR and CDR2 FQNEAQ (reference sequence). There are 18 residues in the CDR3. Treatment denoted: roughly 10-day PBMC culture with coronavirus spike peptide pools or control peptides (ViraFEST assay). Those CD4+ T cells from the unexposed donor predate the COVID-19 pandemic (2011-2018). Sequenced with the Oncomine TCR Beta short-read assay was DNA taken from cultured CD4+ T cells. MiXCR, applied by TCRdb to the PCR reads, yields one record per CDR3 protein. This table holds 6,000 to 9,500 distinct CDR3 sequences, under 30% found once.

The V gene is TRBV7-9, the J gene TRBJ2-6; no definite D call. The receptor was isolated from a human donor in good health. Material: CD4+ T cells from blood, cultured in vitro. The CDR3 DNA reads TGTGCCAGCAGCTTAGAGGTTATAGCTATCTCTGGGGCCAACGTCCTGACTTTC. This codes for CASSLEVIAISGANVLTF.